This TCR beta chain was identified during a study of CD8+ T cells in alopecia areata. In the study overall: Each of the treated patients was given oral tofacitinib, 5 to 10 mg twice daily, for moderate-to-severe alopecia areata.

Of note for this clone: Its specificity is unknown.

Extracted RNA was reverse transcribed, and the resulting cDNA served as sequencing template. The table came from immunoSEQ multiplex PCR; TCRdb's copy has only in-frame clones and leaves some out. The profile shows some 110,000 clones, roughly two fifths of them singletons. Trimming cost V 2 bases and J 7 bases, with 21 bases left between them. There are 17 residues in the CDR3. CDR1 and CDR2 from the germline V gene are MDHEN and SYDVKM. Overall study results and limits: Greater clonality was observed in lesional scalp samples, especially alopecia totalis/universalis, versus normal scalp.

The sample was CD4+ T cells sorted from blood. This sequence originates from a human donor with alopecia areata. The genes are TRBV28 and TRBJ2-1, with D possibly being TRBD1 or TRBD2 (5 bases each). The CDR3 spells CASSLMRLLGAVNEQFF. CDR3 bases: TGTGCCAGCAGTTTAATGCGTCTCCTCGGGGCCGTAAATGAGCAGTTCTTC. The whole variable domain, filled in from reference TRBV28 and TRBJ2-1, reads DVKVTQSSRYLVKRTGEKVFLECVQDMDHENMFWYRQDPGLGLRLIYFSYDVKMKEKGDIPEGYSVSREKKERFSLILESASTNQTSMYLCASSLMRLLGAVNEQFFGPGTRLTVL.